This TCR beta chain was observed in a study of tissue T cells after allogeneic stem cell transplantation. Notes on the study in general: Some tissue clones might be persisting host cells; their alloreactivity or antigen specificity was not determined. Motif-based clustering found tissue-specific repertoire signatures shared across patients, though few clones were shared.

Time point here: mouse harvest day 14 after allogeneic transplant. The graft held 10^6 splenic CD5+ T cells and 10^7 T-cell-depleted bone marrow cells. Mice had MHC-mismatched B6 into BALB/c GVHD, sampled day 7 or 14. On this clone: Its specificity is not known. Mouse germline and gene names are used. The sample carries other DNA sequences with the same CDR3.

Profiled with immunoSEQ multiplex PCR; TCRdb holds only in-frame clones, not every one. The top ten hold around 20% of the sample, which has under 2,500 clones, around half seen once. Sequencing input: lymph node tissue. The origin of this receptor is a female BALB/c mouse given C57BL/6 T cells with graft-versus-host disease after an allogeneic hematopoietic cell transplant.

The covered CDR3 bases are TGTGCCAGCAGTCTGTTATTTGGGGGGGCGGGGAACACCTTGTAC. Protein: CASSLLFGGAGNTLY. The full CDR3 protein reads CASSLLFGGAGNTLYF. The chain couples TRBV26 to TRBJ2-4; 9 bases are a match to TRBD2. The CDR3 is cut off 1 residue early in the read; its end comes from the germline J gene. The germline gives CDR1 KGHPV, CDR2 FQNQEV (reference sequence). The length of the CDR3 is 16 residues. J was trimmed by 6 bases and V by 1 base; bases with no gene match: 8.